This T cell receptor (beta chain) appears in the sequencing data of a study of blood T cell repertoires in COVID-19 (dated by TCRdb to 2020 to 2021). About the investigation overall: Samples covering the acute and convalescent phases of COVID-19 were provided by collaborators in the United States, Italy and Spain. A de-identified subject ID, COVID-19 status, age in years and sex were almost always included in the sample metadata. Samples were obtained from the ongoing ImmuneRACE study (first 160 participants) and from 1,000 to 1,500 subjects provided by 6 global collaborators. Deeply sampled blood TCRbeta repertoires from subjects exposed to, actively infected with, or recovered from COVID-19 were included in the dataset. The repertoires were made available in a free public database intended to serve as a resource for research on the immune response to SARS-CoV-2. HLA class I and class II types, where available, came from metadata supplied by the sample provider rather than from assay-based typing. The material from the prospective study consisted of cDNA or gDNA derived from T cells, B-cell-depleted T cells, or PBMCs.

TCRbeta CDR3 regions were amplified from genomic DNA using the immunoSEQ Assay, a bias-controlled multiplex PCR. In the paper's pipeline: The number of nucleated cells in each sample was estimated from the amplification of reference gene primers within the assay. To quantify the absolute abundance of each unique TCRbeta CDR3 rearrangement, sequence reads were collapsed and filtered. For each sample, productive Simpson clonality was calculated as the square root of Simpson's diversity index over productive rearrangements. Not all clones reach the TCRdb copy of this immuneACCESS table, which keeps in-frame sequences only. Checked studies attribute under half of the gap to unresolved V genes and leave the rest unexplained. V, J and clone size derive from that table, while D and trimming were established from the DNA sequence. The sample contains approximately 21,000 clones, 83% of them found a single time. Over 6.5% of the sample rests with the top ten.

Results and caveats for the whole study, not just this receptor: The quantity of clinical and demographic metadata differed by source and by participant and was supplied without curation.

Whole blood was collected in K2EDTA tubes by collaborating institutions according to the institutions' own protocols. For TCRbeta analysis, collaborators shipped samples in one of three forms: frozen whole blood, isolated PBMCs, or DNA extracted from either of those sample types. In regard to this clone: Its antigen specificity is not known. No base-level quality is on record; no much larger clone is a single base apart.

Material for sequencing was peripheral blood. The receptor was derived from a human donor in a cohort sampled during active COVID-19.

The DNA sequence follows: TGTGCCAGCAGCCAAGGGTCGGCAGGTCGAGAGACCCAGTACTTC. Its product reads: CASSQGSAGRETQYF. The rearranged segments are TRBV3-1 (or the pseudogene TRBV3-2) and TRBJ2-5; the D gene remains uncertain. The germline V gene (reference sequence) provides CDR1 LGHDT and CDR2 YNNKEL. Reading from cysteine to phenylalanine, the CDR3 counts 15 amino acids. Just the 45-base CDR3 DNA is kept, in frame starting at base 1. The V and J ends are trimmed by 1 base and 4 bases, leaving 13 bases between them.